This T cell receptor beta chain was sequenced for a study of T cell responses to AZD1222 COVID-19 vaccine (dated by TCRdb to about 2021). General notes on the study: TCR sequencing covered 230 to 250 trial participants: 200 to 220 given two doses of AZD1222 and 26 given two doses of MenACWY control vaccine. Trial participants were enrolled into age subgroups of 18-55, 56-69 and 70-plus years, which contained around 150, 29 and 61 TCR-sequenced participants, respectively. Beyond this particular receptor, the publication reports: Participants were mostly white British, with more females than males. The authors suggested clonal diversity may have been underestimated. Because no day 14 peak-response samples were available, the repertoires could be characterized only after the peak T cell response. The whole spike protein was spanned by vaccine-associated CD4 TCRs, and dominant responses were seen in regions 160-218 and 743-854. After two AZD1222 doses, both the breadth and the depth of spike-specific TCRs were significantly higher than at day 0 and than in MenACWY recipients. The 56-69-year group was small, and its depth increase did not reach significance, likely because of low power. Epitopes outside the regions mutated in the B.1.351 and B.1.1.7 variants were reportedly recognized by nearly half of the unique spike-specific TCRs. Conclusions about previously exposed vaccinees were limited because only a handful of AZD1222 recipients were SARS-CoV-2 seropositive at baseline.

The germline V end is reduced by 6 bases and the J end by 1 base; junction bases left unmatched: 14. The germline V gene supplies CDR1 MNHEY and CDR2 SVGEGT. Including cysteine and phenylalanine, the CDR3 has 17 amino acids. The sequence is cut down to CDR3 DNA, 51 bases in frame from base 1. The time point label for this specimen denotes: about 28 days (+/-7) after the second vaccine dose. AZD1222 recipients given second doses at about 4 weeks or at about 12 weeks were pooled, since spike-specific TCR depth and breadth were not found to differ between the two schedules. Vaccinee samples came from UK trials COV001 and COV002, including a single-blind randomized controlled phase 2/3 trial of AZD1222 (ChAdOx1 nCoV-19) in healthy adults. Trial participant PBMC samples were collected at day 0 and day 28 after the second dose for TCRbeta chain sequencing. The CDR3 regions of human TCRbeta chains were analyzed by immunosequencing. On the authors' methods: Repertoire TCRs were matched against a reference library of SARS-CoV-2-specific TCRs generated with the MIRA antigen-specificity platform. Breadth meant the fraction of unique TCRs that were SARS-CoV-2-associated, whereas depth meant the fraction of total T cells that were SARS-CoV-2-associated. Using the MIRA data, each spike-specific TCR was assigned both to the spike region to which the TCR was reactive and to a CD4 or CD8 class. Log10-transformed breadth and depth values were compared by one-way ANOVA with Sidak's multiple comparisons tests. Not all clones reach the TCRdb copy of this immuneACCESS table, which keeps in-frame sequences only. Checked studies attribute under half of the gap to unresolved V genes and leave the rest unexplained. The DNA gave D and trimming, while V, J and clone size come from that table. Within this sample are some 250,000 clones, with 90% to 95% of them counted one time only. The ten largest clones represent 0.55% of the sample.

About this clone: What antigen it recognizes has not been identified. Base qualities are not provided; no much larger clone lies one nucleotide away.

Material: peripheral blood, obtained 28 days after the second AZD1222 dose. The chain is made from TRBV6-2 or TRBV6-3 and TRBJ1-1; TRBD1 matches 7 bases in the middle. The receptor's source is an adult who received the AZD1222 COVID-19 vaccine. The CDR3 region reads CASSQWVAGQRNTEAFF. In nucleotides, the sequence is TGTGCCAGCAGCCAATGGGTTGCGGGACAGCGGAACACTGAAGCTTTCTTT.